This TCR beta chain emerged from a study of blood T cell repertoires in COVID-19. Trimming left V 6 bases short and J 4 bases short, with 12 bases between. The CDR3 totals 13 residues. CDR1 and CDR2 from the germline V gene are SGHTA and FQGNSA. Assay used: immunoSEQ multiplex PCR; TCRdb lists only in-frame clones, some missing. Here the sample spans over 450,000 clones, roughly nine tenths being singletons. This clone came up a few times. Sequencing input: peripheral blood. The clonotype comes from a woman aged 45-65 years with COVID-19, enrolled during active disease. This chain uses TRBV7-2 with TRBJ1-1; the D is unclear. CDR3 protein: CASSPRRGTEAFF. The CDR3 coding sequence is TGTGCCAGCAGTCCGCGGCGGGGCACTGAAGCTTTCTTT.